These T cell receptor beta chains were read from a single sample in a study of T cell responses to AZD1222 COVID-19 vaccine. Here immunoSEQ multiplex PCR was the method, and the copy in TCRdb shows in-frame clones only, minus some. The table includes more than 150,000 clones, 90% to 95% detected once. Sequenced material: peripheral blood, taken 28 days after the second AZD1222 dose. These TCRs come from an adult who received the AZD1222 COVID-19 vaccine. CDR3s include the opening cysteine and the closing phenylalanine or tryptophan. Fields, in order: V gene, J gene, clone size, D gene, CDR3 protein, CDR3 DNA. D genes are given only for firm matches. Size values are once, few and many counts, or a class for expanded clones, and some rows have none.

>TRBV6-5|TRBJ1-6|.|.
CASSYSRQYNSPLHF
TGTGCCAGCAGTTACTCGAGACAGTATAATTCACCCCTCCACTTT
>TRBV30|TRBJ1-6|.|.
CARKQAPGNNSPLHF
TGTGCCAGGAAACAAGCTCCAGGGAATAATTCACCCCTCCACTTT
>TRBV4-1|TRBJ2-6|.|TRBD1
CASSLGQGRFSGANVLTF
TGCGCCAGCAGCCTGGGACAGGGAAGATTCTCTGGGGCCAACGTCCTGACTTTC
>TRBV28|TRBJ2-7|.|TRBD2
CASSPLLAGSYEQYF
TGTGCCAGCAGTCCCCTCCTAGCGGGGTCCTACGAGCAGTACTTC
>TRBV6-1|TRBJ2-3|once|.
CASSEFGLITDTQYF
TGTGCCAGCAGTGAATTCGGTCTTATCACAGATACGCAGTATTTT
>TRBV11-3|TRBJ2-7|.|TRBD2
CASASGGDYEQYF
TGTGCCAGCGCTAGCGGGGGAGACTACGAGCAGTACTTC
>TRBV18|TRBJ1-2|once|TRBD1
CASSPPKGTGEHGYTF
TGTGCCAGCTCACCACCGAAAGGGACAGGGGAGCATGGCTACACCTTC
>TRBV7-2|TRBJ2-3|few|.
CASSSMLGIDTQYF
TGTGCCAGCAGCTCAATGCTGGGAATAGATACGCAGTATTTT
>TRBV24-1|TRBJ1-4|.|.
CAPRLREVATNEKLFF
TGTGCCCCTCGTCTCAGGGAGGTTGCAACTAATGAAAAACTGTTTTTT
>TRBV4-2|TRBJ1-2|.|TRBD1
CASSRTPGQGNYGYTF
TGTGCCAGCAGCCGGACTCCGGGACAGGGGAACTATGGCTACACCTTC
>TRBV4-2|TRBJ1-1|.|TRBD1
CASSHHRGEAFF
TGTGCCAGCAGCCACCACAGGGGAGAAGCTTTCTTT
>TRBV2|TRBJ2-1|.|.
CASKVQRHYNEQFF
TGTGCCAGCAAGGTCCAGCGGCACTACAATGAGCAGTTCTTC
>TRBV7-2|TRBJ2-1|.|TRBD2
CASSLDETSGSRGNEQFF
TGTGCCAGCAGCTTAGACGAGACTAGCGGGAGTCGTGGCAATGAGCAGTTCTTC
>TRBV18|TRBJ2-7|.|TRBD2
CASSPPGGGHEQYF
TGTGCCAGCTCACCACCGGGGGGGGGTCACGAGCAGTACTTC
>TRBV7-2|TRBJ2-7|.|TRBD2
CASSSRRTSGSYEQYF
TGTGCCAGCAGCTCCCGGAGGACTAGCGGCTCCTACGAGCAGTACTTC
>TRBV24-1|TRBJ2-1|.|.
CATSAWGAYNEQFF
TGTGCCACCAGTGCGTGGGGGGCCTACAATGAGCAGTTCTTC
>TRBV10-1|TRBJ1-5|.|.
CASSAQGQPQHF
TGCGCCAGCAGTGCCCAGGGTCAGCCCCAGCATTTT
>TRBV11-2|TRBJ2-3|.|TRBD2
CASSPGTSGRGPDTQYF
TGTGCCAGCAGCCCAGGGACTAGCGGGAGAGGTCCAGATACGCAGTATTTT
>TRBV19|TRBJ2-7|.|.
CASSISYTYEQYF
TGTGCCAGTAGTATCTCTTATACCTACGAGCAGTACTTC
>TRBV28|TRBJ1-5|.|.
CASSTGHWESNQPQHF
TGTGCCAGCAGTACGGGACACTGGGAGAGCAATCAGCCCCAGCATTTT
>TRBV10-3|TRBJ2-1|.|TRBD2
CAIALAGDSYNEQFF
TGTGCCATCGCTCTAGCGGGGGACTCCTACAATGAGCAGTTCTTC
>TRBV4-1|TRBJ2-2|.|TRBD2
CASSFLAGTGELFF
TGCGCCAGCAGCTTTCTAGCGGGGACCGGGGAGCTGTTTTTT
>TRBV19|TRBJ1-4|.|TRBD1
CASSITGGDEKLFF
TGTGCCAGTAGTATCACAGGGGGCGATGAAAAACTGTTTTTT
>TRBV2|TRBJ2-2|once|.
CASKGEQWDTGELFF
TGTGCCAGCAAGGGGGAACAGTGGGACACCGGGGAGCTGTTTTTT
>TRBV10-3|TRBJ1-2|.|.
CAISETTLSSGYTF
TGTGCCATCAGTGAGACAACCCTCTCAAGTGGCTACACCTTC
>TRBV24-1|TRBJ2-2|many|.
CATSENTGELFF
TGTGCCACCAGTGAAAACACCGGGGAGCTGTTTTTT
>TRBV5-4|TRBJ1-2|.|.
CASSLGQKNYGYTF
TGTGCCAGCAGCTTGGGACAGAAAAACTATGGCTACACCTTC
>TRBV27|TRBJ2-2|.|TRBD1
CASGRGTGPRELFF
TGTGCCAGCGGGCGGGGGACAGGGCCCCGGGAGCTGTTTTTT
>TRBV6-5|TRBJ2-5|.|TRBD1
CASSLGGAKETQYF
TGTGCCAGCAGTTTAGGGGGCGCGAAAGAGACCCAGTACTTC
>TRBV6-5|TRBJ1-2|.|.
CASSYSVRQEHYGYTF
TGTGCCAGCAGTTACTCGGTTCGGCAGGAGCACTATGGCTACACCTTC
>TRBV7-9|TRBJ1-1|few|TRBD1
CASSLQTGEAFF
TGTGCCAGCAGCTTACAGACAGGGGAAGCTTTCTTT
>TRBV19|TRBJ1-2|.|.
CASSPSQPPYGYTF
TGTGCCAGTAGTCCTTCGCAACCACCTTATGGCTACACCTTC
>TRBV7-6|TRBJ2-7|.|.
CASSFDGTSSYEQYF
TGTGCCAGCAGCTTCGACGGGACCAGCTCCTACGAGCAGTACTTC
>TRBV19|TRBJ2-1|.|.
CASTPDRSSYNEQFF
TGTGCCAGTACTCCAGACCGAAGCTCCTACAATGAGCAGTTCTTC
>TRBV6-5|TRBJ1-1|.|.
CAGGDGEAFF
TGTGCAGGGGGGGACGGTGAAGCTTTCTTT
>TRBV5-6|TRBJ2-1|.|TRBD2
CASSLRTSGRNEQFF
TGTGCCAGCAGCTTAAGGACTAGCGGGAGAAATGAGCAGTTCTTC
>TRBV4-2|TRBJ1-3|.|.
CASSQDRGLSGNTIYF
TGTGCCAGCAGCCAAGACAGAGGACTGTCGGGAAACACCATATATTTT
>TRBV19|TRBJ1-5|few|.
CASNPARHLLQHF
TGTGCCAGTAATCCCGCCAGACATTTACTCCAGCATTTT
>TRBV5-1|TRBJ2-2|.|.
CASSLAGGLDTGELFF
TGCGCCAGCAGCTTGGCCGGGGGATTGGACACCGGGGAGCTGTTTTTT
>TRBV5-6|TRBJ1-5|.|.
CASSLPTGSGGQPQHF
TGTGCCAGCAGCCTGCCCACAGGGTCGGGGGGTCAGCCCCAGCATTTT
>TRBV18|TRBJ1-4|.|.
CASSPLESRKGHEKLFF
TGTGCCAGCTCACCGCTAGAGTCCAGGAAAGGTCATGAAAAACTGTTTTTT
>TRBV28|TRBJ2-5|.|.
CASHLGGGTETQYF
TGTGCCAGCCACCTAGGGGGCGGGACAGAGACCCAGTACTTC
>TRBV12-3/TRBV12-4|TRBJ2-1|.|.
CASSLMSYNEQFF
TGTGCCAGCAGTTTGATGTCCTACAATGAGCAGTTCTTC
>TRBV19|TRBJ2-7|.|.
CASSIGGAASYEQYF
TGTGCCAGTAGTATAGGTGGAGCGGCCTCCTACGAGCAGTACTTC
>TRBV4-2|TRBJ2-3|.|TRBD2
CASSLATSGGGPDTQYF
TGTGCCAGCAGCCTTGCGACTAGCGGGGGGGGCCCAGATACGCAGTATTTT
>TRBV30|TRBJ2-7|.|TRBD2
CAWNRGGDYEQYF
TGTGCCTGGAACCGGGGGGGGGACTACGAGCAGTACTTC
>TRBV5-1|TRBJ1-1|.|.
CASSSLGGNTEAFF
TGCGCCAGCAGCTCCCTGGGAGGGAACACTGAAGCTTTCTTT
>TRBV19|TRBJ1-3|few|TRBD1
CASSHRDRVNTIYF
TGTGCCAGTAGTCACCGGGACAGGGTCAACACCATATATTTT
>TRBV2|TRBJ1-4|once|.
CASSREGRVKLFF
TGTGCCAGCAGTCGAGAGGGGCGGGTAAAACTGTTTTTT
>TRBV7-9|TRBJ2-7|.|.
CASSLLGSSYEQYF
TGTGCCAGCAGCTTATTAGGGAGTTCCTACGAGCAGTACTTC
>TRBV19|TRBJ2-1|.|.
CASSSGRLPGDEQFF
TGTGCCAGTAGCTCCGGGCGGCTACCGGGGGATGAGCAGTTCTTC
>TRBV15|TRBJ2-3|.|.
CATTEVRGTDTQYF
TGTGCCACCACGGAAGTTCGGGGCACAGATACGCAGTATTTT
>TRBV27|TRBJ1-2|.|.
CASSLRTGLLTNYGYTF
TGTGCCAGCAGTCTACGAACAGGGCTTCTTACTAACTATGGCTACACCTTC
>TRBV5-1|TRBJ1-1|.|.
CASSLVWFRGATEAFF
TGCGCCAGCAGCTTGGTGTGGTTTCGTGGGGCCACTGAAGCTTTCTTT
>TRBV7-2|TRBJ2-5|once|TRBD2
CASSRGLAGGRETQYF
TGTGCCAGCAGCCGGGGACTAGCGGGGGGGCGAGAGACCCAGTACTTC
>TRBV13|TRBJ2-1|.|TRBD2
CASSLVMGREGNEQFF
TGTGCCAGCAGCTTAGTAATGGGCAGGGAGGGCAATGAGCAGTTCTTC
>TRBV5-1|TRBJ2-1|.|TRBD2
CASSPTSGRFIRDEQFF
TGCGCCAGCAGCCCCACTAGCGGGAGGTTCATACGGGATGAGCAGTTCTTC
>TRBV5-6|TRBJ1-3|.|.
CASSFGGNVQNTIYF
TGTGCCAGCAGCTTTGGGGGGAATGTGCAAAACACCATATATTTT